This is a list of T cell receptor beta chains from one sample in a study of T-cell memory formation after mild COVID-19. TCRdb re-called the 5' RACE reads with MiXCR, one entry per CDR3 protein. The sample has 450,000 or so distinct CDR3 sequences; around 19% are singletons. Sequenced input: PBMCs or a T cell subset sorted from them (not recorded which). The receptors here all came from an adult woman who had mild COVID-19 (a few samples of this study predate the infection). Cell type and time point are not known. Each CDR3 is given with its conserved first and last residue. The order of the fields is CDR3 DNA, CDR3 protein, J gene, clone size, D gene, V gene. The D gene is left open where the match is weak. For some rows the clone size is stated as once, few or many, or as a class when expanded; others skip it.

CDR3 DNA: TGTGCCAGCAGTTACGGGAATCCCAATCAGCCCCAGCATTTT
CDR3 protein: CASSYGNPNQPQHF
J gene: TRBJ1-5
clone size: few
D gene: .
V gene: TRBV6-6

CDR3 DNA: TGTGCCAGCAGTGAAAATGAGAGGACGAACACTGAAGCTTTCTTT
CDR3 protein: CASSENERTNTEAFF
J gene: TRBJ1-1
clone size: few
D gene: .
V gene: TRBV6-4

CDR3 DNA: TGTGCCAGCAGCTTAGAAGGTGGCGTTAGCTCCTACAATGAGCAGTTCTTC
CDR3 protein: CASSLEGGVSSYNEQFF
J gene: TRBJ2-1
clone size: few
D gene: .
V gene: TRBV7-8

CDR3 DNA: TGTGCCAGCAGCCTCCGGACTAGCAGCAATGAGCAGTTCTTC
CDR3 protein: CASSLRTSSNEQFF
J gene: TRBJ2-1
clone size: few
D gene: TRBD2
V gene: TRBV7-8

CDR3 DNA: TGTGCCAGCAATGACAGGGGTTCCTACAATGAGCAGTTCTTC
CDR3 protein: CASNDRGSYNEQFF
J gene: TRBJ2-1
clone size: .
D gene: TRBD1
V gene: TRBV6-2/TRBV6-3

CDR3 DNA: TGTGCCAGCAGCTTTAGTGGCCAGCCCCAGCATTTT
CDR3 protein: CASSFSGQPQHF
J gene: TRBJ1-5
clone size: few
D gene: .
V gene: TRBV7-9

CDR3 DNA: TGTGCCAGCACCCGAACCTACGAGCAGTACTTC
CDR3 protein: CASTRTYEQYF
J gene: TRBJ2-7
clone size: few
D gene: .
V gene: TRBV28

CDR3 DNA: TGTGCCAGCAGTGGGGGAGGGACAGATACGCAGTATTTT
CDR3 protein: CASSGGGTDTQYF
J gene: TRBJ2-3
clone size: .
D gene: TRBD2
V gene: TRBV2

CDR3 DNA: TGTGCCAGCAGCGCGGGACAGCCCTCCTACGAGCAGTACTTC
CDR3 protein: CASSAGQPSYEQYF
J gene: TRBJ2-7
clone size: few
D gene: .
V gene: TRBV13

CDR3 DNA: TGCGCCAGCAGCGTAGGACAATTCAATGAGCAGTTCTTC
CDR3 protein: CASSVGQFNEQFF
J gene: TRBJ2-1
clone size: .
D gene: .
V gene: TRBV5-1

CDR3 DNA: TGCAGCGTTGGCCGTTACAATAGCGGGGGGCCCTACGAGCAGTACTTC
CDR3 protein: CSVGRYNSGGPYEQYF
J gene: TRBJ2-7
clone size: few
D gene: TRBD2
V gene: TRBV29-1

CDR3 DNA: TGCGCCAGCAGCCCCAGCCAGGTGAGAGAGGGCCAGTACTTC
CDR3 protein: CASSPSQVREGQYF
J gene: TRBJ2-5
clone size: few
D gene: .
V gene: TRBV5-1

CDR3 DNA: TGCGCCAGCAGCTTGGTTCAGGGGGAAAATTCACCCCTCCACTTT
CDR3 protein: CASSLVQGENSPLHF
J gene: TRBJ1-6
clone size: few
D gene: TRBD1
V gene: TRBV5-1

CDR3 DNA: TGTGCCAGCTCCGCCGAGACCCAGTACTTC
CDR3 protein: CASSAETQYF
J gene: TRBJ2-5
clone size: many
D gene: .
V gene: TRBV18

CDR3 DNA: TGTGCCAGCAGTGGCTTTAACACTGAAGCTTTCTTT
CDR3 protein: CASSGFNTEAFF
J gene: TRBJ1-1
clone size: many
D gene: .
V gene: TRBV6-5

CDR3 DNA: TGTGCCAGCAGTTTATCCGCCGGGACAGGGGACATAGGAGGCTACACCTTC
CDR3 protein: CASSLSAGTGDIGGYTF
J gene: TRBJ1-2
clone size: .
D gene: TRBD1
V gene: TRBV27

CDR3 DNA: TGTGCCAGCAGTGAGACTAGCGGGAGGGCCAGGGTTGAGCAGTTCTTC
CDR3 protein: CASSETSGRARVEQFF
J gene: TRBJ2-1
clone size: .
D gene: TRBD2
V gene: TRBV25-1

CDR3 DNA: TGTGCCACCAGCGCCGACAGGGTCACCTACGAGCAGTACTTC
CDR3 protein: CATSADRVTYEQYF
J gene: TRBJ2-7
clone size: few
D gene: TRBD1
V gene: TRBV15

CDR3 DNA: TGTGCCAGCAGCCAAGCAGATATCGGGAGGCTTAAGTTTACCGGGGAGCTGTTTTTT
CDR3 protein: CASSQADIGRLKFTGELFF
J gene: TRBJ2-2
clone size: few
D gene: TRBD2
V gene: TRBV4-2

CDR3 DNA: TGTGCCCTGCGAGGGGGTCAAGGGGAGACCCAGTACTTC
CDR3 protein: CALRGGQGETQYF
J gene: TRBJ2-5
clone size: few
D gene: .
V gene: TRBV10-3

CDR3 DNA: TGCAGTGCACCCCGGAGCTATGCTAACTATGGCTACACCTTC
CDR3 protein: CSAPRSYANYGYTF
J gene: TRBJ1-2
clone size: few
D gene: .
V gene: TRBV20-1

CDR3 DNA: TGCGCCAGCAGCACGCGGGGCTCCTACAATGAGCAGTTCTTC
CDR3 protein: CASSTRGSYNEQFF
J gene: TRBJ2-1
clone size: .
D gene: .
V gene: TRBV5-1